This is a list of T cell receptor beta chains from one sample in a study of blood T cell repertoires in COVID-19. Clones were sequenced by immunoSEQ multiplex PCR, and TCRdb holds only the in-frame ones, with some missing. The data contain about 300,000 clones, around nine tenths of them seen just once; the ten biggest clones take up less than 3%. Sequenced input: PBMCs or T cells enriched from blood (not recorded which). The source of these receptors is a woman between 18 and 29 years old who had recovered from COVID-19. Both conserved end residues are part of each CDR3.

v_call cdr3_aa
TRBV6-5 CASGDNPGGHTEAFF
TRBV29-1 CSALSWTGPYEQYF
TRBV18 CASSPGQGEDTQYF
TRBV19 CASSPRTASSGNTIYF
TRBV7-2 CASSLRTSPFRSYEQYF
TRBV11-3 CASSYISGGEKLFF
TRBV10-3 CASGTGDSRQPQHF
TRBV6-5 CASSTQRGNSYEQYF
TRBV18 CASSPVISAGNTIYF
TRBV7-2 CASSLDRGVDTQYF
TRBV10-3 CAISLIDNEQFF
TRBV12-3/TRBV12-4 CASSTRTYTEAFF
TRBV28 CASSFGTINEKLFF
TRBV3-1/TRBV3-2 CASRSSRGGAQETQYF
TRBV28 CASRLDRESSYEQYF
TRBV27 CASSSFSTDTQYF
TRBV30 CAWSVLNGYTF
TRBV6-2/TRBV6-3 CASSLHRAGGSSYNEQFF
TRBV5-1 CASSTGQVGYTF
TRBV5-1 CASSLGGQLSTF
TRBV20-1 CSASSGRGTDTQYF
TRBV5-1 CASSSSTGGEKLFF
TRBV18 CASSPGQGNEKLFF
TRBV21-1 CASSRLGQGNRGTQYF
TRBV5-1 CASSLPPGQGLLSYEQYF
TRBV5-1 CASSLEVAGNTIYF
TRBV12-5 CASGLVLGRGEGAFF
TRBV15 CATSSLMTGGGEKLFF
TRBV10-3 CAISEQDMLNTEAFF
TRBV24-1 CATSDLSDGRAISYNEQFF
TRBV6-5 CASTRTSGYTDTQYF
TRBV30 CAWTIDQGSPLHF
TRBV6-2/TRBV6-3 CASSHRGGRDHEQYF
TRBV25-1 CASSGYVDSNYGYTF
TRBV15 CATSNSQVGDYEQYF
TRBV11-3 CASSLSVWGGAGELFF
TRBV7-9 CASSLARDSRGYTF
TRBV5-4 CASRGAGGGTDTQYF
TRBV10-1 CASSTTGTGRFNEQFF
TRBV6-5 CASRVDRGGPYGYTF
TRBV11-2 CASSTYKDRGPNYGYTF
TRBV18 CASSPGPGVPEAFF
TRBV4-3 CASSQDRGAGTADTQYF
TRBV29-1 CSVEDLWSYGYTF
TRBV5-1 CASSLRQTPRANTEAFF
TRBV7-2 CASIPGTANNEQFF
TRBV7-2 CASSLHGAGEKLFF